This T cell receptor beta chain comes out of a study of T cells in Graves' hyperthyroidism and ophthalmopathy. The V gene end was trimmed by 5 bases and the J gene end by 8 bases; junction bases not matched to a gene: 3. CDR3 length equals 13 residues. Per germline, CDR1 LNHNV and CDR2 YYDKDF (reference sequence). This clonotype was observed once. Amplification targeted TCR beta CDR3 regions from RNA transcripts. The HTBI primer set drove a first-round RT-PCR of the TCR CDR3. TCRdb re-called the multiplex PCR reads through MiXCR, storing one row per CDR3 protein. The table includes hundreds of thousands of distinct CDR3 sequences, 38% detected once.

J is TRBJ1-6 and V is TRBV15; 7 bases fit TRBD1. The material sequenced was blood. This TCR was sampled from a man aged 18 to 29 with Graves' hyperthyroidism. The CDR3 protein is CATSRDSDSPLHF. DNA of the CDR3: TGTGCCACCAGCCGGGACAGTGATTCACCCCTCCACTTT.